This paragraph covers one TCR beta chain sequence. The entry originates in a study of T-cell memory formation after mild COVID-19. Study overall: TCR clusters largely stayed donor specific.

Trimming removed 6 bases from V and 4 bases from J, with 17 bases in between. This CDR3 has 15 amino acids. CDR1 and CDR2 from the germline V gene are MNHNY and SVGAGI (reference sequence). TCRdb re-called the 5' RACE reads with MiXCR, one entry per CDR3 protein. The sample includes hundreds of thousands of distinct CDR3 sequences, over 15% seen only once; the top ten take around 13%. Sequenced input: PBMCs or a T cell subset sorted from them (not recorded which). The rearrangement uses TRBV6-6 and TRBJ2-3; tentatively, D is TRBD2 (5 bases). This sequence was found in an adult woman who had mild COVID-19 (a few samples of this study predate the infection). Cell type and time point are not known. CDR3 residues: CASSLASSPSDTQYF. Here the CDR3 DNA reads TGTGCCAGCAGCCTAGCTAGTTCCCCCTCAGATACGCAGTATTTT.